This passage covers 25 T cell receptor beta chains from one sample sequenced in a study of blood T cell repertoires in COVID-19. Some clones are missing from TCRdb's copy, which holds only in-frame ones; the method was immunoSEQ multiplex PCR. The data contain fewer than 200,000 clones, about 93% of them singletons. Material for sequencing was peripheral blood. These receptors all come from a woman between 45 and 60 years old with acute or convalescent COVID-19.

The CDR3 region has the DNA TGTGCCAGCAGTCCCGGACAAACTGAAGCTTTCTTT. It is translated as CASSPGQTEAFF. J is TRBJ1-1 and V is TRBV6-2 or TRBV6-3; D might be TRBD1 (5 bases). Per the germline V gene, CDR1 is MNHEY and CDR2 is SVGEGT. Trimming took 5 bases from V and 5 from J, leaving 9 bases between them. There are 12 residues in the CDR3.

V usage is TRBV28 and J usage is TRBJ1-2; D might be TRBD1 (6 bases). V shed 0 bases and J shed 2 bases, with 13 bases lying between them. The CDR3 spans 16 residues. Germline CDR1 MDHEN, CDR2 SYDVKM. The CDR3, as DNA: TGTGCCAGCAGTTTATGGGCAGGGGCATGGAACTATGGCTACACCTTC. Its protein product is CASSLWAGAWNYGYTF.

The chain recombines TRBV7-2 with TRBJ2-2; D is uncertain. V lost 5 bases and J 4 bases, leaving 8 bases between the germline ends. CDR3 length: 13 amino acids. Germline V gene lookup returns CDR1 SGHTA and CDR2 FQGNSA. Here the CDR3 DNA reads TGTGCCAGCAGCCCCTCGGGCACCGGGGAGCTGTTTTTT. This gives the protein CASSPSGTGELFF.

In nucleotides, the CDR3 is TGTGCCAGCAGAAGCGGGACATTAGGTCAATCACCCCTCCACTTT. It is translated as CASRSGTLGQSPLHF. V and J are TRBV6-5 and TRBJ1-6; tentative D call: TRBD1 (6 bases). Per germline, CDR1 MNHEY and CDR2 SVGAGI. Trimming took 6 bases from V and 10 from J, leaving 19 bases between them. The CDR3 spans 15 residues.

The genes are TRBV9 and TRBJ1-2; D unresolved. Trimming cost V 3 bases and J 4 bases, with 16 bases left between them. The CDR3 sequence is 15 residues long. Germline CDR1 is SGDLS and CDR2 is YYNGEE. Written as DNA, the CDR3 is TGTGCCAGCAGCGCTAGTACGGAATCGGCCTATGGCTACACCTTC. It codes for CASSASTESAYGYTF.

This clone was seen a single time. The J gene is TRBJ1-1, the V gene TRBV4-1, with no clear D. Per the germline V gene, CDR1 is MGHRA and CDR2 is YSYEKL. V gave up 2 bases and J gave up 1 base, with 2 bases separating them. CDR3 length: 12 amino acids. The CDR3 reads CASSQRNTEAFF. Here the CDR3 DNA reads TGCGCCAGCAGCCAACGGAACACTGAAGCTTTCTTT.

This rearrangement joins TRBV10-2 to TRBJ2-1; 10 nucleotides line up with TRBD2. Trimming cost V 3 bases and J 4 bases; bases outside gene matches: 3. The CDR3 sequence is 15 residues long. The germline gives CDR1 WSHSY, CDR2 SAAADI. As DNA, the CDR3 is TGCGCCAGCAGTGAACTAGCGGGGAAATACAATGAGCAGTTCTTC. Translation gives CASSELAGKYNEQFF.

The chain combines TRBV9 with TRBJ1-2; 7 nucleotides match TRBD1. V gave up 2 bases and J gave up 4 bases; unmatched junction bases: 8. The CDR3 length is 15 residues. CDR1 and CDR2 (germline): SGDLS, YYNGEE. The CDR3 DNA reads TGTGCCAGCAGCGTCTCCCCCGGGACAGCCTATGGCTACACCTTC. This encodes CASSVSPGTAYGYTF. The variable domain in full, completed from reference TRBV9 and TRBJ1-2, reads DSGVTQTPKHLITATGQRVTLRCSPRSGDLSVYWYQQSLDQGLQFLIQYYNGEERAKGNILERFSAQQFPDLHSELNLSSLELGDSALYFCASSVSPGTAYGYTFGSGTRLTVV.

In regard to this clone: This specimen includes other DNA sequences encoding the same CDR3. The rearrangement links TRBV29-1 to TRBJ1-1; tentatively, D is TRBD1 (5 bases). Germline-derived CDR1 and CDR2 are SQVTM and ANQGSEA. Trimming removed 6 bases at V and 1 base at J, with 9 bases between. This CDR3 is built from 12 residues. The CDR3 region has the DNA TGCAGCGTCGCCGGGGGGAACACTGAAGCTTTCTTT. It translates to CSVAGGNTEAFF.

This chain links TRBV5-8 with TRBJ1-1; D may be TRBD1 (6 bases). Germline values: CDR1 SGHTS, CDR2 YDEGEE. This CDR3 spans 16 amino acids. The V gene lost 4 bases and the J gene lost 1 base, with 17 bases spanning the gap. The CDR3 bases are TGTGCCAGCAGCATCAGGGGATTTCGGGGGAACACTGAAGCTTTCTTT. Its protein is CASSIRGFRGNTEAFF.

This rearrangement joins TRBV7-9 to TRBJ2-5; TRBD1 agrees at 8 bases. The CDR3 covers 15 residues. The germline V gene encodes CDR1 SEHNR and CDR2 FQNEAQ (reference sequence). The V and J ends lost 6 bases and 2 bases, in that order; junction bases with no gene match: 8. The CDR3: CASSSPQGGQETQYF. The CDR3 DNA is TGTGCCAGCAGTTCACCACAGGGGGGTCAAGAGACCCAGTACTTC.

The chain joins TRBV5-4 to TRBJ2-7; the match to TRBD1 covers 7 bases. Germline loops: CDR1 SGHNT, CDR2 YYREEE (reference sequence). Trimming removed 4 bases from V and 1 base from J; junction bases left unmatched: 2. CDR3 length equals 13 residues. This chain's CDR3 is CASSGDRSYEQYF. CDR3 in DNA: TGTGCCAGCAGCGGGGACAGATCCTACGAGCAGTACTTC.

V usage is TRBV5-8 and J usage is TRBJ1-2, with a weak D call TRBD1 (5 bases). Trimming stripped 3 bases from V and 3 bases from J, with 12 bases between. Germline CDR1 is SGHTS and CDR2 is YDEGEE. The CDR3 is made up of 14 amino acids. The CDR3 nucleotides are TGTGCCAGCAGCTGGGTTAAAGGGGACTATGGCTACACCTTC. Amino acids: CASSWVKGDYGYTF.

The rearrangement links TRBV2 to TRBJ1-2, with 8 bases matching TRBD1. This CDR3 comprises 12 residues. V lost 6 bases, J lost 4 bases, and 1 base stayed unmatched. Germline V gives CDR1 SNHLY, CDR2 FYNNEI. The CDR3 bases are TGTGCCAGCAGAGGACAGGGCTATGGCTACACCTTC. This codes for CASRGQGYGYTF.

V is TRBV2 and J is TRBJ2-5, with 8 bases aligning to TRBD1. Germline CDR1 SNHLY, CDR2 FYNNEI. Unmatched junction bases numbered 4, after V lost 2 bases and J lost 5 bases. The CDR3 is 14 amino acids. In DNA, the CDR3 is TGTGCCAGCAGTGAACAGGGGGCGGCGGAGACCCAGTACTTC. It yields the protein CASSEQGAAETQYF.

The J gene is TRBJ1-1, the V gene TRBV5-8; the D gene is possibly TRBD1 (5 bases). V dropped 3 bases and J dropped 5 bases, with 17 bases sitting between them. The CDR3 contains 15 residues. CDR1 is SGHTS and CDR2 is YDEGEE in the germline V gene. CDR3 in DNA: TGTGCCAGCAGCTCCCGGTGGGGCAGTGAAACTGAAGCTTTCTTT. Amino acids: CASSSRWGSETEAFF.

The rearrangement joins TRBV7-9 to TRBJ2-7; TRBD1 might be the D (5 bases). V shed 7 bases and J shed 3 bases, with 10 bases lying between them. This CDR3 contains 12 residues. Looked up from germline, CDR1 is SEHNR and CDR2 is FQNEAQ (reference sequence). The CDR3 coding sequence is TGTGCCAGCACCATCGACAGCTACGAGCAGTACTTC. Amino acids: CASTIDSYEQYF. Combining the CDR3 with reference TRBV7-9 and TRBJ2-7 gives the whole variable domain DTGVSQNPRHKITKRGQNVTFRCDPISEHNRLYWYRQTLGQGPEFLTYFQNEAQLEKSRLLSDRFSAERPKGSFSTLEIQRTEQGDSAMYLCASTIDSYEQYFGPGTRLTVT.

This clone has only one observation. The V and J genes are TRBV7-2 and TRBJ2-5; TRBD2 matches at 12 bases. From germline, CDR1 is SGHTA and CDR2 FQGNSA. This CDR3 has 16 residues. The ends lost 2 bases at V and 3 bases at J; junction bases unmatched: 4. The CDR3 is CASSLQRLAGEETQYF. CDR3 coding DNA: TGTGCCAGCAGCTTACAAAGACTAGCGGGAGAAGAGACCCAGTACTTC.

This chain connects TRBV23-1 to TRBJ2-7; D unresolved. TRBV23-1 is reported as an ORF; its role is uncertain. The CDR3 runs 16 residues. V shed 1 base and J shed 4 bases, with 17 bases lying between them. CDR3: CASSQLERNLPYEQYF. In DNA form, the CDR3 reads TGCGCCAGCAGTCAATTAGAACGTAATCTTCCTTACGAGCAGTACTTC.

The V and J genes are TRBV3-1 (or the pseudogene TRBV3-2) and TRBJ1-4; D is possibly TRBD1 (6 bases). V was pared by 5 bases and J by 2 bases, with 15 bases between. The CDR3 has 16 amino acids. CDR1 is LGHDT, CDR2 YNNKEL, per germline (reference sequence). CDR3 sequence: CASSENRAGTNEKLFF. Written as DNA, the CDR3 is TGTGCCAGCAGCGAAAACAGGGCAGGCACTAATGAAAAACTGTTTTTT.

The rearrangement links TRBV5-6 to TRBJ2-1; D gene unclear. V lost 1 base and J lost 8, with 7 bases in between. This CDR3 spans 12 amino acids. Germline CDR1 is SGHDT and CDR2 is YYEEEE. Here the CDR3 DNA reads TGTGCCAGCAGCTTGTTGGCGGATGAGCAGTTCTTC. This encodes CASSLLADEQFF.

The chain combines TRBV25-1 with TRBJ1-1; a weak D match, TRBD1 (6 bases). The germline CDR1 and CDR2 sequences are MGHDK and SYGVNS. Trimming cost V 2 bases and J 8 bases, with 15 bases left between them. The CDR3 has 14 amino acids. The CDR3 is CASSEPGDRLEAFF. In DNA form, the CDR3 reads TGTGCCAGCAGTGAACCAGGGGACCGGTTGGAAGCTTTCTTT.

This clone was detected only a few times. The chain links TRBV6-4 to TRBJ2-3; 10 bases line up with TRBD1. The CDR3 is 14 residues long. With V trimmed by 2 bases and J by 4 bases, 0 bases remained unmatched. The germline V gene has CDR1 MRHNA and CDR2 SNTAGT. Here the CDR3 reads CASSDGQGADTQYF. The CDR3 nucleotides read TGTGCCAGCAGTGACGGACAGGGGGCAGATACGCAGTATTTT.

The gene calls are TRBV7-2 and TRBJ1-2; 11 positions agree with TRBD1. The CDR3 covers 13 residues. CDR1 SGHTA and CDR2 FQGNSA come from the germline V gene. The V segment lost 8 bases and the J segment 4 bases; nucleotides outside the gene matches: 3. CDR3 coding DNA: TGTGCCAGCGGACAGGGGGCCGGCTATGGCTACACCTTC. The encoded protein is CASGQGAGYGYTF.

This chain uses TRBV7-3 with TRBJ2-7, with 8 bases identical to TRBD2. The CDR3 has 13 amino acids. Germline lookup yields CDR1 SGHTA and CDR2 FQGTGA. J was trimmed by 5 bases and V by 3 bases; bases with no gene match: 3. The CDR3: CASSFSGDHEQYF. CDR3 nucleotide sequence: TGTGCCAGCAGCTTTAGCGGGGATCACGAGCAGTACTTC.